A single TCR beta chain is shown here with its context. Study processing details: Using reference gene primer amplification, nucleated cell counts were estimated. Assay: immunoSEQ multiplex PCR; the TCRdb copy retains only in-frame clones and omits some. That table supplies the V and J calls and clone size; D and trimming were determined from the DNA. This table has about 410,000 clones, approximately 91% appearing once. The Seattle patients, enrolled during active infection, were followed longitudinally. Germline CDR1 and CDR2: MDHEN and SYDVKM. The V and J ends lost 2 bases and 8 bases respectively, with 12 bases between them. The length of the CDR3 is 13 residues. This sample is drawn from a study of blood T cell repertoires in COVID-19. Study context: COVID-19 samples, acute and convalescent, were from the United States, Italy and Spain. T cells, B-cell-depleted T cells, or PBMCs provided the cDNA or gDNA that served as material.

Sequenced sample: peripheral blood. The TCR sequence derives from a woman between 40 and 55 years old with COVID-19, enrolled during active disease. The chain links TRBV28 to TRBJ1-2, with a possible D match to TRBD1 (5 bases). The CDR3 sequence: CASSLGHLWGYTF. The CDR3 bases are TGTGCCAGCAGTTTAGGACACCTCTGGGGCTACACCTTC.